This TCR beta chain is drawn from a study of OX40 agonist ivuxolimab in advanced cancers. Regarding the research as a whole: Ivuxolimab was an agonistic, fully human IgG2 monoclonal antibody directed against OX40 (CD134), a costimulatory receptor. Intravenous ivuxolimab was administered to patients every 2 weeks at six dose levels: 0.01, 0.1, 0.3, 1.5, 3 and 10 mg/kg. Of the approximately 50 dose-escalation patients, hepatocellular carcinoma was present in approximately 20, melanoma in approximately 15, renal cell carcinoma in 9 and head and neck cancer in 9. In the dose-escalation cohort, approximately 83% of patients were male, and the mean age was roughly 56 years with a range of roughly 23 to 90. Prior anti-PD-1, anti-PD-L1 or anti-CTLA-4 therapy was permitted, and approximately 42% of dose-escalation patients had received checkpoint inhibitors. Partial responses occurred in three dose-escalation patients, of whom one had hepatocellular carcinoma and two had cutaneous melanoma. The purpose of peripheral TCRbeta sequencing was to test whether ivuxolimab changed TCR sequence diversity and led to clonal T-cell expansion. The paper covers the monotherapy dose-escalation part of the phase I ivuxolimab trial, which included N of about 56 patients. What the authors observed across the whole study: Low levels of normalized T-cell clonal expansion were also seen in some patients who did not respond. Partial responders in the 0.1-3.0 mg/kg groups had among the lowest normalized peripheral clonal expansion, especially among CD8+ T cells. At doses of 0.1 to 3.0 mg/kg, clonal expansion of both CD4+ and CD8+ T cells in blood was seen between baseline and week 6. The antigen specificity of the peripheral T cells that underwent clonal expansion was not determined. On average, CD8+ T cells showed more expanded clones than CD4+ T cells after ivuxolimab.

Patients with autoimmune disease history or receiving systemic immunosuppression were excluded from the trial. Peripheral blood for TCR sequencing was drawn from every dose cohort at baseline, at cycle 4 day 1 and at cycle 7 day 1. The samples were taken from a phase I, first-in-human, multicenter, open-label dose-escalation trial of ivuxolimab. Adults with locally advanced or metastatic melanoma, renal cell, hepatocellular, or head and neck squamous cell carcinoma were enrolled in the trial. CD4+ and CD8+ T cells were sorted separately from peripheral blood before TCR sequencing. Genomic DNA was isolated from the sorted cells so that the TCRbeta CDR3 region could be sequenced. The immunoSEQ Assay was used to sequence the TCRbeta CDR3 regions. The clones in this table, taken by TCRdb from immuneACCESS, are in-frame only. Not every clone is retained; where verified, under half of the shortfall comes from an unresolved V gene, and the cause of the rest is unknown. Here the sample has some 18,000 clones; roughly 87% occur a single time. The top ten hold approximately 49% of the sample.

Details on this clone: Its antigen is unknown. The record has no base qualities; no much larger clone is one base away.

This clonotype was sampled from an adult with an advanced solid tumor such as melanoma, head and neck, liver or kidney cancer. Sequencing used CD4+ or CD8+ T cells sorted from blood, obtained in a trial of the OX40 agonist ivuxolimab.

The DNA is as follows: TGTGCCAGCAGCTACCCAGGACTTTTCACCGGGGAGCTGTTTTTT. This codes for CASSYPGLFTGELFF. The sequence links TRBV11-1 to TRBJ2-2; the D region possibly corresponds to TRBD2 (5 bases align). V is shortened by 4 bases, J by 4 bases, and the region joining them spans 13 bases. The CDR3, cysteine through phenylalanine, is 15 amino acids long. CDR3 DNA is the only sequence kept; it has 45 bases, read in frame from the first base. The germline V gene (reference sequence) specifies SGHAT as CDR1 and FQDESV as CDR2.